The present T cell receptor (beta chain) was sequenced within a study of blood T cell repertoires in COVID-19. Looking at the study overall: Sources were T cells, B-cell-depleted T cells, or PBMCs; the material itself was cDNA or gDNA.

Here immunoSEQ multiplex PCR was the method, and the copy in TCRdb shows in-frame clones only, minus some. The repertoire holds about 180,000 clones, about 86% seen once, with roughly 2.8% in the top ten. The CDR3 runs 15 residues. V shed 4 bases, J shed 4 bases, and the junction held 4 bases outside the gene matches. Germline CDR1 KGHDR, CDR2 SFDVKD. The sample comprised peripheral blood. This chain connects TRBV24-1 to TRBJ2-3, with TRBD1 matching over 10 bases. This TCR came from a woman under 40 with active or convalescent COVID-19. This chain's CDR3 is CATSDPGQGADTQYF. The CDR3, as DNA: TGTGCCACCAGTGACCCAGGACAGGGGGCAGATACGCAGTATTTT.